Following are 9 T cell receptor beta chains from one sample sequenced in a study of CD8+ T cells in alopecia areata. cDNA serving as the sequencing template came from extracted, reverse transcribed RNA. Produced via immunoSEQ multiplex PCR; TCRdb's table is partial and in-frame only. The sample contains some 180,000 clones, roughly 60% of which appear only once. This specimen consisted of CD4+ T cells sorted from blood, obtained at week 0. These receptor sequences come from a human donor with alopecia areata.

The rearrangement joins TRBV5-1 to TRBJ2-1, with D possibly matching TRBD2 (6 bases). The germline CDR1 and CDR2 sequences are SGHRS and YFSETQ. V shed 3 bases and J shed 6 bases, with 10 bases lying between them. The CDR3 is 13 amino acids. CDR3 loop: CASSSGSVNEQFF. In DNA, the CDR3 is TGCGCCAGCAGCTCCGGGAGTGTCAATGAGCAGTTCTTC.

The genes are TRBV9 and TRBJ1-2, with D unresolved. This CDR3 region has 15 residues. Trimming took off 0 bases at V and 3 bases at J, with 12 bases between the two ends. From germline, CDR1 is SGDLS and CDR2 YYNGEE. The CDR3 spells CASSVASQTDYGYTF. CDR3 bases: TGTGCCAGCAGCGTAGCTTCGCAGACCGACTATGGCTACACCTTC.

V usage is TRBV7-3 and J usage is TRBJ2-7, with a tentative D call TRBD1 (5 bases). V was cut by 5 bases and J by 7 bases, with 21 bases left in between. CDR1 is SGHTA and CDR2 is FQGTGA in the germline V gene. The CDR3 has 15 residues. CDR3 region: CASSPTAGSLGEQYF. DNA of the CDR3: TGTGCCAGCAGCCCTACAGCAGGGTCTTTAGGTGAGCAGTACTTC. The full variable domain, in which reference TRBV7-3 and TRBJ2-7 provide the parts outside the CDR3, is GAGVSQTPSNKVTEKGKYVELRCDPISGHTALYWYRQSLGQGPEFLIYFQGTGAADDSGLPNDRFFAVRPEGSVSTLKIQRTERGDSAVYLCASSPTAGSLGEQYFGPGTRLTVT.

The chain recombines TRBV25-1 with TRBJ2-7; D call uncertain. Trimming stripped 2 bases from V and 9 bases from J, with 8 bases between. Germline CDR1 and CDR2: MGHDK and SYGVNS. The CDR3 has 11 amino acids. CDR3 loop: CASSEMWRQYF. CDR3 nucleotide sequence: TGTGCCAGCAGTGAAATGTGGCGGCAGTACTTC.

This chain links TRBV9 with TRBJ1-1; the D gene is possibly TRBD1 (5 bases). V lost 3 bases and J 3 bases, leaving 9 bases between the germline ends. This CDR3 has 13 amino acids. Germline V lookup: CDR1 SGDLS, CDR2 YYNGEE. The CDR3 region has the DNA TGTGCCAGCAGCGCCCGGGGCGACACTGAAGCTTTCTTT. Amino acid sequence: CASSARGDTEAFF.

V and J are TRBV7-2 and TRBJ2-7; 13 bases are a match to TRBD2. This CDR3 spans 18 amino acids. Germline V lookup: CDR1 SGHTA, CDR2 FQGNSA. V was pared by 5 bases and J by 0 bases, with 10 bases of the junction left unmatched. The CDR3 DNA reads as TGTGCCAGCAGCCCTGGACTAGCGGGGGCCGTTTTCTCCTACGAGCAGTACTTC. Translation gives CASSPGLAGAVFSYEQYF.

The chain employs TRBV23-1 and TRBJ1-5, with D unclear. TRBV23-1 is an ORF, and what it does is uncertain. The V end was cut by 0 bases, the J end by 8 bases, with 14 bases between. The CDR3 has 15 residues. CDR3 in amino acids: CASSQSIEGMEPQHF. DNA of the CDR3: TGCGCCAGCAGTCAATCGATCGAAGGGATGGAGCCCCAGCATTTT.

The rearrangement uses TRBV7-9 and TRBJ2-3; 7 bases fit TRBD2. The J segment lost 11 bases and the V segment lost 2 bases, leaving 4 bases of the junction unmatched. The CDR3 has 12 amino acids. Germline V CDR1 and CDR2: SEHNR, FQNEAQ (reference sequence). The CDR3 loop is CASSLPLAGQYF. The CDR3 DNA reads as TGTGCCAGCAGCTTACCCTTAGCGGGGCAGTATTTT. The complete variable domain, with remaining parts taken from reference TRBV7-9 and TRBJ2-3, reads DTGVSQNPRHKITKRGQNVTFRCDPISEHNRLYWYRQTLGQGPEFLTYFQNEAQLEKSRLLSDRFSAERPKGSFSTLEIQRTEQGDSAMYLCASSLPLAGQYFGPGTRLTVL.

The chain employs TRBV30 and TRBJ2-2; D gene uncertain. The V gene's germline CDR1 is GTSNPN and CDR2 SVGIG (reference sequence). Trimming stripped 0 bases from V and 4 bases from J, with 18 bases between. The CDR3 runs to 17 residues. The CDR3 sequence: CAWSVGPPGTSTGELFF. The CDR3, as DNA: TGTGCCTGGAGTGTAGGGCCACCTGGAACCTCCACCGGGGAGCTGTTTTTT.